These 2 T cell receptor beta chains were all obtained from the same sample, sequenced in a study of T cell repertoires in cytomegalovirus infection. In TCRdb, the reads were re-called with MiXCR into one record per CDR3 protein. Among around 490,000 distinct CDR3 sequences listed, 26% were seen once. Sequences were obtained from PBMCs. These receptors were obtained from a human donor in good health (CMV status not recorded). Some clones in this sample may be carry-over from other donors' samples.

There are a few counts of this clonotype. The genes are TRBV12-3 or TRBV12-4 and TRBJ1-1; the D is unclear. Trimming stripped 6 bases from V and 5 bases from J, with 16 bases between. The CDR3 has 14 residues. The CDR3 region has the DNA TGTGCCAGCAGCCACGCGTTTAAGGGAACTGAAGCTTTCTTT. This translates into CASSHAFKGTEAFF.

This clonotype was picked up a small number of times. The chain employs TRBV19 and TRBJ1-6; 7 bases align to TRBD1. V lost 5 bases and J lost 9; bases outside the gene matches: 10. CDR1 and CDR2 from the germline V gene are LNHDA and SQIVND (reference sequence). The CDR3 length is 15 residues. The chain's CDR3 is CASSAGQSGISPLHF. Here the CDR3 DNA reads TGTGCCAGTAGTGCGGGACAGTCGGGAATTTCACCCCTCCACTTT.